This is a list of T cell receptor beta chains from one sample in a study. TCRdb redid the calling of the 5' RACE reads with MiXCR, one entry per CDR3 protein. This table holds tens of thousands of distinct CDR3 sequences, approximately 22% found once. The sequenced sample consisted of Tregs sorted from blood. These receptors came from a female donor with breast cancer. CDR3s include the opening cysteine and the closing phenylalanine or tryptophan. A D gene is named only where the DNA matches it firmly. Clone size is stated in some rows and not others, as once, few, many or a class when expanded.

cdr3_aa cdr3_nt clone_size j_call d_call v_call
CASLPGTASNTEAFF TGTGCCAGTCTCCCCGGGACAGCTTCGAACACTGAAGCTTTCTTT few TRBJ1-1 TRBD1 TRBV19
CASSLRAGRPNEQFF TGTGCCAGCAGCTTGAGAGCGGGAAGACCGAATGAGCAGTTCTTC few TRBJ2-1 TRBD2 TRBV5-8
CAWSRGYGYTF TGTGCCTGGAGTCGGGGCTATGGCTACACCTTC few TRBJ1-2 - TRBV30
CASSPQPRDRREETQYF TGTGCCAGCAGCCCGCAGCCCCGGGACAGGCGCGAAGAGACCCAGTACTTC few TRBJ2-5 TRBD1 TRBV3-1
CASSQFEAARPYGYTF TGCGCCAGCAGCCAATTCGAGGCCGCCCGTCCATATGGCTACACCTTC - TRBJ1-2 - TRBV4-1
CASSFRVAANAEAFF TGCGCCAGCAGCTTCCGGGTCGCTGCGAACGCTGAAGCTTTCTTT - TRBJ1-1 - TRBV5-1
CASRDRGSDTQYF TGTGCCAGCCGGGACAGGGGATCAGATACGCAGTATTTT - TRBJ2-3 TRBD1 TRBV27
CSARPLGLSGANVLTF TGCAGTGCTAGGCCTCTAGGACTCTCTGGGGCCAACGTCCTGACTTTC - TRBJ2-6 - TRBV20-1
CASSRTVEGGAFF TGTGCCAGCAGCCGGACTGTCGAAGGGGGAGCTTTCTTT many TRBJ1-1 - TRBV5-5
CASSPTRSSSYEQYF TGTGCCAGCTCACCTACAAGGAGTAGCTCCTACGAGCAGTACTTC many TRBJ2-7 - TRBV18
CASSFGYELRADPRTSDPYEQYF TGTGCCAGCAGTTTTGGGTATGAGTTAAGGGCGGACCCTAGGACTAGCGACCCGTACGAGCAGTACTTC many TRBJ2-7 TRBD2 TRBV28
CASRPFALAASYEQYF TGTGCCAGCAGGCCGTTTGCGTTAGCGGCCTCCTACGAGCAGTACTTC many TRBJ2-7 - TRBV11-2
CASSLGFGEQFF TGTGCCAGCAGCTTAGGATTCGGTGAGCAGTTCTTC few TRBJ2-1 - TRBV11-3
CATSDSPYNEQFF TGTGCCACCAGTGATTCTCCATACAATGAGCAGTTCTTC - TRBJ2-1 - TRBV24-1
CASRAMSPKGGKKGYTF TGTGCCAGCAGGGCGATGTCACCGAAGGGAGGAAAGAAGGGCTACACCTTT - TRBJ1-2 - TRBV7-9
CSASAQGAVYNEQFF TGCAGTGCTAGTGCACAGGGGGCAGTCTACAATGAGCAGTTCTTC few TRBJ2-1 TRBD1 TRBV20-1
CASSWDNTEAFF TGTGCCAGCAGCTGGGACAACACTGAAGCTTTCTTT few TRBJ1-1 - TRBV7-9
CASSEFWGSYEQYF TGTGCCAGCAGTGAATTCTGGGGGTCCTACGAGCAGTACTTC - TRBJ2-7 - TRBV6-1
CASSYSGDRGEQFF TGTGCCAGCAGTTACTCCGGGGACCGCGGTGAGCAGTTCTTC medium-sized TRBJ2-1 - TRBV6-6
CASSLTATGGAGTGELFF TGTGCCAGCAGCTTAACGGCGACAGGGGGCGCAGGGACCGGGGAGCTGTTTTTT - TRBJ2-2 TRBD1 TRBV7-3
CAGSSFPSGGTEAFF TGTGCCGGCAGCTCCTTCCCTTCCGGGGGCACTGAAGCTTTCTTT - TRBJ1-1 - TRBV3-1
CATTFAGNTIYF TGTGCCACAACTTTTGCTGGAAACACCATATATTTT - TRBJ1-3 - TRBV2
CASTLGFLGGRETQYF TGTGCCAGCACTCTTGGTTTTCTGGGGGGACGAGAGACCCAGTACTTC few TRBJ2-5 - TRBV28
CASSLAVLASKADTQYF TGCGCCAGCAGCTTGGCAGTCCTAGCTTCCAAGGCAGATACGCAGTATTTT many TRBJ2-3 - TRBV5-1
CASSLTSGNNEQFF TGCGCCAGCAGCTTGACAAGCGGGAACAATGAGCAGTTCTTC - TRBJ2-1 TRBD2 TRBV5-1
CASSQDGVLYNEQFF TGTGCCAGCAGCCAAGACGGAGTACTCTACAATGAGCAGTTCTTC many TRBJ2-1 - TRBV4-2
CASSLEGVASREQYF TGCGCCAGCAGCTTGGAAGGAGTGGCGTCCCGCGAGCAGTACTTC few TRBJ2-7 - TRBV5-1
CASSLHRGPTYEQYF TGCGCCAGCAGCTTACACCGGGGCCCTACCTACGAGCAGTACTTC - TRBJ2-7 - TRBV5-1
CASSWQGQGTDTQYF TGTGCCAGCAGTTGGCAGGGGCAAGGCACAGATACGCAGTATTTT - TRBJ2-3 - TRBV12-3/TRBV12-4
CASSPLTSGRSYNEQFF TGTGCCAGCAGTCCCCTGACTAGCGGGAGGTCCTACAATGAGCAGTTCTTC few TRBJ2-1 TRBD2 TRBV12-3/TRBV12-4
CSAIDRSSGNTIYF TGCAGTGCTATAGACAGGAGCTCTGGAAACACCATATATTTT few TRBJ1-3 - TRBV20-1
CASSLEAAYEQYF TGCGCCAGCAGCTTGGAGGCAGCCTACGAGCAGTACTTC - TRBJ2-7 - TRBV5-1
CASSPSGRTTYNEQFF TGTGCCAGCAGCCCTAGCGGGAGGACCACCTACAATGAGCAGTTCTTC - TRBJ2-1 TRBD2 TRBV12-3/TRBV12-4
CAGGFQETQYF TGTGCCGGGGGATTTCAAGAGACCCAGTACTTC - TRBJ2-5 - TRBV30
CASSTHDSLAGEDTQYF TGTGCCAGCAGTACCCATGACAGTTTAGCGGGAGAAGATACGCAGTATTTT - TRBJ2-3 TRBD2 TRBV27
CASTKEMIYTDTQYF TGTGCCAGCACCAAGGAGATGATATACACAGATACGCAGTATTTT few TRBJ2-3 - TRBV28
CAWRDGNYGYTF TGTGCCTGGAGGGACGGTAACTATGGCTACACCTTC many TRBJ1-2 - TRBV30
CASSDRDRGNTKAFF TGTGCCAGCAGTGACCGGGACAGGGGGAACACTAAAGCTTTCTTC - TRBJ1-1 TRBD1 TRBV27
CASSPDGNYGYTF TGTGCCAGCAGCCCGGACGGTAACTATGGCTACACCTTC few TRBJ1-2 - TRBV4-2
CASSSRTGQESQYF TGCGCCAGCAGCTCGCGGACAGGGCAAGAGTCCCAGTACTTC - TRBJ2-5 TRBD1 TRBV4-1
CTSSKPPAAGYEQYF TGTACCAGCAGCAAACCGCCGGCGGCGGGGTACGAGCAGTACTTC - TRBJ2-7 - TRBV7-2
CASSPGTSGTQETQYF TGTGCCAGCAGCCCCGGGACTAGCGGAACTCAAGAGACCCAGTACTTC few TRBJ2-5 TRBD2 TRBV3-1
CSASRQGQGDGSNQPQHF TGCAGTGCTAGTCGTCAGGGGCAGGGGGATGGGAGCAATCAGCCCCAGCATTTT few TRBJ1-5 TRBD1 TRBV20-1
CASSELERGQRETQYF TGTGCCAGCAGTGAATTAGAAAGGGGGCAGCGGGAGACCCAGTACTTC many TRBJ2-5 TRBD1 TRBV25-1
CASSTRDRGADTQYF TGTGCCAGCAGTACCAGGGACAGGGGTGCAGATACGCAGTATTTT many TRBJ2-3 TRBD1 TRBV6-1
CASSPPGRGTEAFF TGTGCCAGCAGTCCCCCCGGGCGGGGCACTGAAGCTTTCTTT few TRBJ1-1 - TRBV28
CASSQDWAGGGYEQYF TGCGCCAGCAGCCAAGATTGGGCAGGGGGTGGCTACGAGCAGTACTTC - TRBJ2-7 TRBD1 TRBV4-1
CSATGRDTQYF TGCAGTGCTACCGGAAGGGATACGCAGTATTTT - TRBJ2-3 - TRBV20-1
CASSLEGMAFF TGTGCCAGCAGCTTAGAGGGCATGGCTTTCTTT many TRBJ1-1 - TRBV7-9
CASSFLLGLAGGRNTGELFF TGTGCCAGCAGTTTTCTTCTTGGACTAGCGGGAGGAAGGAACACCGGGGAGCTGTTTTTT - TRBJ2-2 TRBD2 TRBV12-3/TRBV12-4
CASSLDRVPNTEAFF TGTGCCAGCAGCTTAGACAGGGTTCCGAACACTGAAGCTTTCTTT few TRBJ1-1 TRBD1 TRBV7-3
CASSTDHQGSYEQYF TGTGCCAGCAGTACAGACCATCAGGGCTCCTACGAGCAGTACTTC - TRBJ2-7 - TRBV28
CASSGQGMGADTQYF TGTGCCAGCAGCGGACAGGGAATGGGCGCAGATACGCAGTATTTT - TRBJ2-3 TRBD1 TRBV5-6
CASLLAGGPTGELFF TGTGCCAGCCTCCTAGCGGGAGGGCCGACCGGGGAGCTGTTTTTT many TRBJ2-2 TRBD2 TRBV6-1